This is a list of T cell receptor beta chains from one sample in a study of T cell changes during pregnancy in multiple sclerosis. Sequenced by immunoSEQ multiplex PCR; TCRdb stores in-frame clones only, minus some. Of about 73,000 clones in the sample, 85% to 90% were seen once. Source: peripheral blood, taken after pregnancy. The source is a female donor in good health, enrolled as a control in a pregnancy study. Both conserved end residues are part of each CDR3. The D gene is left open where the match is weak. Clone size is given for some rows only: seen once, a few or many times, or a class if the clone is expanded.

CDR3 protein: CASSRRQGTDTQYF
CDR3 DNA: TGTGCCAGCAGCCGTAGACAGGGGACAGATACGCAGTATTTT
V gene: TRBV13
clone size: -
J gene: TRBJ2-3
D gene: TRBD1

CDR3 protein: CASSETRPDSGNTIYF
CDR3 DNA: TGTGCCAGCAGCGAAACCCGCCCAGACTCTGGAAACACCATATATTTT
V gene: TRBV6-1
clone size: few
J gene: TRBJ1-3
D gene: -

CDR3 protein: CASSTLLRKTGTGVSYEQYF
CDR3 DNA: TGTGCCAGCAGTACCCTCTTAAGGAAAACCGGGACAGGGGTCTCCTACGAGCAGTACTTC
V gene: TRBV6-8
clone size: -
J gene: TRBJ2-7
D gene: TRBD1

CDR3 protein: CASSYGTGDDSPLHF
CDR3 DNA: TGTGCCAGCAGTTACGGGACAGGAGATGATTCACCCCTCCACTTT
V gene: TRBV6-5
clone size: large
J gene: TRBJ1-6
D gene: TRBD1

CDR3 protein: CATSLLDRATEAFF
CDR3 DNA: TGTGCCACCTCCTTACTCGACAGGGCAACTGAAGCTTTCTTT
V gene: TRBV19
clone size: once
J gene: TRBJ1-1
D gene: TRBD1

CDR3 protein: CAWSGSLGYTF
CDR3 DNA: TGTGCCTGGAGTGGAAGCCTTGGCTACACCTTC
V gene: TRBV30
clone size: -
J gene: TRBJ1-2
D gene: -

CDR3 protein: CASSPPVGARHNEQFF
CDR3 DNA: TGCGCCAGCAGCCCCCCAGTGGGGGCGCGGCACAATGAGCAGTTCTTC
V gene: TRBV4-1
clone size: -
J gene: TRBJ2-1
D gene: -

CDR3 protein: CAWSVGQGYDYEQYF
CDR3 DNA: TGTGCCTGGAGTGTAGGACAGGGGTATGACTACGAGCAGTACTTC
V gene: TRBV30
clone size: -
J gene: TRBJ2-7
D gene: TRBD1

CDR3 protein: CASSPLGQGANTEAFF
CDR3 DNA: TGTGCCAGCTCACCATTAGGACAGGGGGCGAACACTGAAGCTTTCTTT
V gene: TRBV18
clone size: -
J gene: TRBJ1-1
D gene: TRBD1

CDR3 protein: CASGLARLAGIPSYEQYF
CDR3 DNA: TGTGCTAGTGGTTTGGCTCGACTAGCGGGAATCCCCTCCTACGAGCAGTACTTC
V gene: TRBV12-5
clone size: few
J gene: TRBJ2-7
D gene: TRBD2

CDR3 protein: CASSLLAGGSDTQYF
CDR3 DNA: TGTGCCAGCAGCTTGCTAGCGGGAGGATCAGATACGCAGTATTTT
V gene: TRBV5-6
clone size: -
J gene: TRBJ2-3
D gene: TRBD2

CDR3 protein: CASSRGGYTGELFF
CDR3 DNA: TGTGCCAGCAGCCGCGGGGGTTACACCGGGGAGCTGTTTTTT
V gene: TRBV7-2
clone size: few
J gene: TRBJ2-2
D gene: TRBD2

CDR3 protein: CALFLGTQYF
CDR3 DNA: TGTGCCCTATTTCTAGGGACCCAGTACTTC
V gene: TRBV30
clone size: -
J gene: TRBJ2-5
D gene: -

CDR3 protein: CASSYGLAGRTDTQYF
CDR3 DNA: TGTGCCAGCAGCTATGGACTAGCGGGACGCACAGATACGCAGTATTTT
V gene: TRBV7-8
clone size: -
J gene: TRBJ2-3
D gene: TRBD2

CDR3 protein: CASSSSGGASLAKNIQYF
CDR3 DNA: TGTGCCAGCAGTTCAAGCGGGGGGGCCAGTCTAGCCAAAAACATTCAGTACTTC
V gene: TRBV28
clone size: -
J gene: TRBJ2-4
D gene: TRBD2

CDR3 protein: CASSQDRTGTGGEQYF
CDR3 DNA: TGCGCCAGCAGCCAAGATCGTACCGGGACAGGGGGCGAGCAGTACTTC
V gene: TRBV4-1
clone size: -
J gene: TRBJ2-7
D gene: TRBD1

CDR3 protein: CASSLDQGTNEKLFF
CDR3 DNA: TGTGCCAGCAGCTTAGATCAGGGTACTAATGAAAAACTGTTTTTT
V gene: TRBV7-9
clone size: -
J gene: TRBJ1-4
D gene: -

CDR3 protein: CASSYGGVGTGELFF
CDR3 DNA: TGTGCCAGCAGTTACGGGGGCGTGGGGACCGGGGAGCTGTTTTTT
V gene: TRBV6-5
clone size: -
J gene: TRBJ2-2
D gene: -

CDR3 protein: CASSLPGQPRNTEAFF
CDR3 DNA: TGTGCCAGCAGCTTGCCCGGACAGCCCAGAAACACTGAAGCTTTCTTT
V gene: TRBV5-8
clone size: -
J gene: TRBJ1-1
D gene: -

CDR3 protein: CASVSGGKNTGELFF
CDR3 DNA: TGCGCCAGTGTTTCGGGAGGGAAGAACACCGGGGAGCTGTTTTTT
V gene: TRBV5-1
clone size: -
J gene: TRBJ2-2
D gene: TRBD2

CDR3 protein: CASSQGTSVQETQYF
CDR3 DNA: TGCGCCAGCAGCCAAGGGACTAGCGTCCAAGAGACCCAGTACTTC
V gene: TRBV4-3
clone size: -
J gene: TRBJ2-5
D gene: TRBD2

CDR3 protein: CAVGGLTDTQYF
CDR3 DNA: TGTGCCGTAGGAGGTTTAACAGATACGCAGTATTTT
V gene: TRBV6-6
clone size: -
J gene: TRBJ2-3
D gene: -

CDR3 protein: CAIIQAGEVDTQYF
CDR3 DNA: TGTGCCATCATACAAGCGGGAGAAGTAGATACGCAGTATTTT
V gene: TRBV10-3
clone size: -
J gene: TRBJ2-3
D gene: TRBD2

CDR3 protein: CASSRGQTNTEAFF
CDR3 DNA: TGTGCCAGCTCCCGGGGACAGACGAACACTGAAGCTTTCTTT
V gene: TRBV18
clone size: -
J gene: TRBJ1-1
D gene: TRBD1

CDR3 protein: CASREWRINTEAFF
CDR3 DNA: TGTGCCAGCAGAGAATGGCGGATAAACACTGAAGCTTTCTTT
V gene: TRBV2
clone size: -
J gene: TRBJ1-1
D gene: -

CDR3 protein: CASSVAEGGNTIYF
CDR3 DNA: TGTGCCAGCAGCGTAGCCGAAGGGGGCAACACCATATATTTT
V gene: TRBV9
clone size: -
J gene: TRBJ1-3
D gene: TRBD1

CDR3 protein: CASSFTTRKEEQYF
CDR3 DNA: TGCGCCAGCAGCTTTACTACACGGAAGGAGGAGCAGTACTTC
V gene: TRBV5-1
clone size: -
J gene: TRBJ2-7
D gene: -

CDR3 protein: CAISGASGTGDEAFF
CDR3 DNA: TGTGCCATCAGTGGGGCCTCCGGGACAGGGGACGAAGCTTTCTTT
V gene: TRBV10-3
clone size: -
J gene: TRBJ1-1
D gene: TRBD1

CDR3 protein: CASRGMNTEAFF
CDR3 DNA: TGTGCCAGCAGGGGCATGAACACTGAAGCTTTCTTT
V gene: TRBV9
clone size: few
J gene: TRBJ1-1
D gene: -

CDR3 protein: CASSPFGSFQETQYF
CDR3 DNA: TGTGCCAGCAGCCCTTTTGGCAGTTTTCAAGAGACCCAGTACTTC
V gene: TRBV5-6
clone size: once
J gene: TRBJ2-5
D gene: -

CDR3 protein: CASSLRAGAFSYNEQFF
CDR3 DNA: TGCGCCAGCAGCTTGCGAGCGGGGGCGTTCTCCTACAATGAGCAGTTCTTC
V gene: TRBV5-1
clone size: -
J gene: TRBJ2-1
D gene: TRBD2

CDR3 protein: CASSEQGAGDTQYF
CDR3 DNA: TGTGCCAGTAGTGAACAGGGGGCGGGAGATACGCAGTATTTT
V gene: TRBV19
clone size: -
J gene: TRBJ2-3
D gene: TRBD1

CDR3 protein: CASSEKRTGIGYTF
CDR3 DNA: TGTGCCAGCAGTGAAAAAAGGACAGGGATTGGCTACACCTTC
V gene: TRBV6-1
clone size: -
J gene: TRBJ1-2
D gene: TRBD1

CDR3 protein: CASSPDRPPGGTQYF
CDR3 DNA: TGCGCCAGCAGCCCGGACAGGCCCCCCGGGGGTACGCAGTATTTT
V gene: TRBV4-3
clone size: -
J gene: TRBJ2-3
D gene: -

CDR3 protein: CASSLLAILGETQYF
CDR3 DNA: TGTGCCAGCAGCCTCCTAGCGATCTTAGGGGAGACCCAGTACTTC
V gene: TRBV7-8
clone size: once
J gene: TRBJ2-5
D gene: -

CDR3 protein: CASSEAWEGLAGGETQYF
CDR3 DNA: TGTGCCAGCAGTGAAGCCTGGGAGGGACTAGCGGGCGGGGAGACCCAGTACTTC
V gene: TRBV2
clone size: -
J gene: TRBJ2-5
D gene: TRBD2

CDR3 protein: CAWSGGRLNNEQFF
CDR3 DNA: TGTGCCTGGAGTGGGGGGCGATTGAACAATGAGCAGTTCTTC
V gene: TRBV30
clone size: -
J gene: TRBJ2-1
D gene: -

CDR3 protein: CASSLLGTSGGNEQFF
CDR3 DNA: TGTGCCAGCAGCTTGCTCGGGACTAGCGGGGGAAATGAGCAGTTCTTC
V gene: TRBV5-5
clone size: -
J gene: TRBJ2-1
D gene: TRBD2

CDR3 protein: CAISGDLGPSEQYF
CDR3 DNA: TGTGCCATCAGCGGGGACTTAGGGCCTTCCGAGCAGTACTTC
V gene: TRBV10-3
clone size: -
J gene: TRBJ2-7
D gene: -

CDR3 protein: CAWSHRQGGNYGYTF
CDR3 DNA: TGTGCCTGGAGTCATAGACAGGGGGGTAACTATGGCTACACCTTC
V gene: TRBV30
clone size: -
J gene: TRBJ1-2
D gene: TRBD1

CDR3 protein: CASSQDGSGAGRNEQFF
CDR3 DNA: TGCGCCAGCAGCCAAGATGGTTCGGGAGCAGGGCGGAATGAGCAGTTCTTC
V gene: TRBV4-1
clone size: -
J gene: TRBJ2-1
D gene: -

CDR3 protein: CASSPPPDRGQRGYTF
CDR3 DNA: TGTGCCAGCAGTCCGCCCCCGGACAGGGGGCAGAGGGGCTACACCTTC
V gene: TRBV27
clone size: -
J gene: TRBJ1-2
D gene: TRBD1

CDR3 protein: CASSAWGEGYGYTF
CDR3 DNA: TGTGCCAGCAGCGCTTGGGGGGAAGGCTATGGCTACACCTTC
V gene: TRBV27
clone size: -
J gene: TRBJ1-2
D gene: -

CDR3 protein: CSAAGPSGMSEGYTF
CDR3 DNA: TGCAGCGCCGCGGGGCCCTCAGGGATGTCAGAGGGCTACACCTTC
V gene: TRBV29-1
clone size: -
J gene: TRBJ1-2
D gene: -

CDR3 protein: CSVEQGAEGYTF
CDR3 DNA: TGCAGCGTTGAGCAGGGGGCTGAAGGCTACACCTTC
V gene: TRBV29-1
clone size: once
J gene: TRBJ1-2
D gene: TRBD1